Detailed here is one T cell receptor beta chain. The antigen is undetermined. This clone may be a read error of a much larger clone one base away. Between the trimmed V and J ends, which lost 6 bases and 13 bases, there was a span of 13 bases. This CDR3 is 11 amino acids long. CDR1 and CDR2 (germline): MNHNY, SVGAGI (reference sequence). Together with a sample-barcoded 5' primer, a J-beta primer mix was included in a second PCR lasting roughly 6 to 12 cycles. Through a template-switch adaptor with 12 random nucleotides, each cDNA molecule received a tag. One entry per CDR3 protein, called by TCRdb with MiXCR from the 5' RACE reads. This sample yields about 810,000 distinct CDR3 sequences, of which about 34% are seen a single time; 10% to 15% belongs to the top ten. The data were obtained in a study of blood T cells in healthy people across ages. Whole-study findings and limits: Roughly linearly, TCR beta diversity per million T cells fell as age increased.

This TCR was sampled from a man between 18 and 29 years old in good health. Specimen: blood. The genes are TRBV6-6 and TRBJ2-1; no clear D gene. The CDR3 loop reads CASSIVETQFF. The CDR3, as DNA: TGTGCCAGCAGCATAGTCGAGACCCAGTTCTTC.